These 32 T cell receptor beta chains came from one sample sequenced in a study of identical twins. TCRdb itself ran the 5' RACE reads through MiXCR, one entry per CDR3 protein. The profile covers about 190,000 distinct CDR3 sequences, with about a sixth appearing a single time and 35% to 50% taken by the ten largest. The same data also contributed to another study, on T cells expressing NK-cell markers.

Sequenced: CD8+ T cells sorted from blood. The receptors were gathered from a woman aged 18 to 35 in good health.

This clonotype was seen only a few times. The V gene is TRBV12-3 or TRBV12-4, the J gene TRBJ1-1, with TRBD1 identical over 9 bases. The CDR3 spans 17 residues. Trimming at V came to 3 bases and at J to 13 bases, leaving 21 bases not matched to a gene. CDR3 coding DNA: TGTGCCAGCAGTTTGGCGGGACAGGGAGTAACGGCTTTTCCGGGTTTCTTT. Its protein product is CASSLAGQGVTAFPGFF.

This clonotype was detected a few times. The chain combines TRBV2 with TRBJ2-7, with 8 bases fitting TRBD1. Losses at the gene ends were 6 bases for V and 3 bases for J; bases not matched to a gene: 4. Germline values: CDR1 SNHLY, CDR2 FYNNEI. The CDR3 covers 13 residues. The CDR3 sequence is CASSGQGVYEQYF. CDR3 coding DNA: TGTGCCAGCAGCGGACAGGGCGTCTACGAGCAGTACTTC. Combining the CDR3 with reference TRBV2 and TRBJ2-7 gives the whole variable domain EPEVTQTPSHQVTQMGQEVILRCVPISNHLYFYWYRQILGQKVEFLVSFYNNEISEKSEIFDDQFSVERPDGSNFTLKIRSTKLEDSAMYFCASSGQGVYEQYFGPGTRLTVT.

Ten or more counts support this clonotype. V gene TRBV7-8 combines with J gene TRBJ2-1; 10 bases match TRBD2. CDR3 length equals 17 residues. CDR1 is SGHVS and CDR2 is FQNEAQ in the germline V gene. Unmatched junction bases numbered 8, after V lost 2 bases and J lost 4 bases. CDR3 region: CASSLSISGRGYNEQFF. The CDR3 DNA reads as TGTGCCAGCAGCTTAAGTATCAGCGGGAGGGGATACAATGAGCAGTTCTTC.

V and J are TRBV12-3 or TRBV12-4 and TRBJ2-7; tentative D call: TRBD2 (6 bases). This CDR3 has 14 amino acids. Trimming left V 3 bases short and J 3 bases short, with 12 bases between. CDR3 DNA sequence: TGTGCCAGCAGTTTTCGTGGGGGAGGCTACGAGCAGTACTTC. This translates into CASSFRGGGYEQYF.

This clonotype was seen only a few times. The chain links TRBV29-1 to TRBJ1-1, with TRBD1 matching 7 bases. Germline V gives CDR1 SQVTM, CDR2 ANQGSEA. This CDR3 has 14 amino acids. V lost 1 base, J lost 5 bases, and 7 bases stayed unmatched. The CDR3 region has the DNA TGCAGCGTTGAAGGATCGGCAGGGGGGACTGAAGCTTTCTTT. This translates into CSVEGSAGGTEAFF.

The chain recombines TRBV4-3 with TRBJ2-3; the D is unclear. The CDR3 has 13 residues. Trimming took off 5 bases at V and 4 bases at J, with 10 bases between the two ends. Germline CDR1 reads LGHNA; CDR2 reads YSLEER. CDR3 region: CASSRKEADTQYF. In nucleotides, the CDR3 is TGCGCCAGCAGCAGAAAGGAAGCAGATACGCAGTATTTT.

The table lists this clonotype with a few counts. V is TRBV12-3 or TRBV12-4 and J is TRBJ2-5; D remains unclear. V was trimmed by 5 bases and J by 2 bases, leaving 6 bases between them. The CDR3 has 12 residues. The CDR3 is CASSESQETQYF. As DNA, the CDR3 is TGTGCCAGCAGTGAATCACAAGAGACCCAGTACTTC.

This chain links TRBV14 with TRBJ2-2, with D perhaps TRBD1 (5 bases). This CDR3 spans 16 amino acids. V was trimmed by 2 bases and J by 6 bases, leaving 16 bases between them. Germline V gives CDR1 SGHDN, CDR2 FVKESK. CDR3 coding DNA: TGTGCCAGCAGCCAATTAGGGGTCCCTTTCCCCGGGGAGCTGTTTTTT. Translated, it gives CASSQLGVPFPGELFF.

A few counts support this clonotype. This rearrangement joins TRBV5-8 to TRBJ2-7; D is possibly TRBD1 or TRBD2 (5 bases each). The CDR3 is made up of 16 amino acids. Germline CDR1 SGHTS, CDR2 YDEGEE. Trimming left V 0 bases short and J 6 bases short, with 19 bases between. The CDR3 coding sequence is TGTGCCAGCAGCTTGGGGACCGGGACCTCCTTGGCCGAGCAGTACTTC. Protein: CASSLGTGTSLAEQYF.

The CDR3 DNA follows: TGTGCCAGCCGGACAGGGCAGGGGCAGTTCTTC. Residues: CASRTGQGQFF. The V call is TRBV25-1, the J call TRBJ2-1; 8 positions match TRBD1. Germline lookup yields CDR1 MGHDK and CDR2 SYGVNS. After removal of 8 bases from V and 12 bases from J, the junction contained 6 bases not matched to a gene. The CDR3 is 11 amino acids. Supplemented by reference TRBV25-1 and TRBJ2-1, the full variable domain reads EADIYQTPRYLVIGTGKKITLECSQTMGHDKMYWYQQDPGMELHLIHYSYGVNSTEKGDLSSESTVSRIRTEHFPLTLESARPSHTSQYLCASRTGQGQFFGPGTRLTVL.

Comment on this clonotype: At one end, the junction sequence differs from germline, possibly due to a read error. V gene TRBV29-1 combines with J gene TRBJ1-2; D is perhaps TRBD1 (6 bases). CDR3 length: 14 amino acids. The V gene's germline CDR1 is SQVTM and CDR2 ANQGSEA. CDR3 in amino acids: CSTHEGDLIYSYTF. CDR3 sequence (DNA): TGCAGCACCCACGAGGGGGACCTTATCTATAGCTACACCTTC.

This clonotype has a count of ten or more. The chain recombines TRBV7-8 with TRBJ2-7, with D tentatively TRBD1 or TRBD2 (5 bases each). This CDR3 comprises 15 residues. Trimming left V 1 base short and J 5 bases short, with 15 bases between. Germline V gives CDR1 SGHVS, CDR2 FQNEAQ. The CDR3 spells CASSLGLRRDDEQYF. As DNA, the CDR3 is TGTGCCAGCAGCTTAGGCCTTCGTCGGGACGACGAGCAGTACTTC.

There are many counts of this clonotype. This chain joins TRBV27 and TRBJ1-2; 8 positions match TRBD1. CDR3 length: 13 residues. V gave up 8 bases and J gave up 8 bases; unmatched junction bases: 10. From germline, CDR1 is MNHEY and CDR2 SMNVEV (reference sequence). As DNA, the CDR3 is TGTGCCAGCTCCCCCGGGACAGGTTTCGGCTACACCTTC. This sequence encodes CASSPGTGFGYTF.

The chain couples TRBV29-1 to TRBJ2-7; D may be TRBD1 or TRBD2 (5 bases each). Looked up from germline, CDR1 is SQVTM and CDR2 is ANQGSEA. CDR3 length: 14 amino acids. V lost 6 bases and J lost 3, with 18 bases in between. Here the CDR3 DNA reads TGCAGCGTGGAACTGGGGGAGAACCTCTACGAGCAGTACTTC. Its protein product is CSVELGENLYEQYF.

Only a few counts were recorded for this clonotype. V is TRBV19 and J is TRBJ2-3; a possible D gene is TRBD1 (6 bases). Between the trimmed V and J ends, which lost 6 bases and 5 bases, there was a span of 21 bases. Germline V lookup: CDR1 LNHDA, CDR2 SQIVND (reference sequence). CDR3 size: 16 residues. CDR3 nucleotide sequence: TGTGCCAGTAGCGACAGGACTGCCAGGTATGAAGATACGCAGTATTTT. Its translation: CASSDRTARYEDTQYF. The variable domain in full, with the rest retrieved from reference TRBV19 and TRBJ2-3, is DGGITQSPKYLFRKEGQNVTLSCEQNLNHDAMYWYRQDPGQGLRLIYYSQIVNDFQKGDIAEGYSVSREKKESFPLTVTSAQKNPTAFYLCASSDRTARYEDTQYFGPGTRLTVL.

J is TRBJ1-1 and V is TRBV15, with D possibly TRBD1 on 5 matching bases. Deletions cut 7 bases from V and 1 base from J, with 13 bases between. This CDR3 is built from 14 residues. Germline CDR1 and CDR2: LNHNV and YYDKDF (reference sequence). The CDR3 DNA sequence: TGTGCCACCACCCATGGGGCACGGAACACTGAAGCTTTCTTT. It encodes CATTHGARNTEAFF.

This clonotype was seen more than once but under ten times. This chain uses TRBV20-1 with TRBJ2-7; D gene uncertain. Looked up from germline, CDR1 is DFQATT and CDR2 is SNEGSKA (reference sequence). Between the trimmed V and J ends, which lost 0 bases and 3 bases, there was a span of 9 bases. The CDR3 has 13 residues. The CDR3 DNA reads TGCAGTGCTAGAGATCTCCGGCGCTACGAGCAGTACTTC. This encodes CSARDLRRYEQYF.

V and J are TRBV21-1 and TRBJ2-6; TRBD1, the table's D call, was not compared with the DNA. TRBV21-1 is labeled a pseudogene. This CDR3 has 19 residues. As DNA, the CDR3 is TGTGCCAGCAGCAATAGAGGACAGGGCCCTTGTTCTGGGGCCAACGTCCTGACTTTC. Translated, it gives CASSNRGQGPCSGANVLTF.

The chain is built from TRBV11-2 and TRBJ2-1; D is uncertain. This CDR3 is 11 amino acids long. Trimming removed 6 bases at V and 8 bases at J, with 8 bases between. The germline V gene encodes CDR1 SGHAT and CDR2 FQNNGV. CDR3 region: CASSGVDEQFF. CDR3 DNA sequence: TGTGCCAGCAGTGGGGTGGATGAGCAGTTCTTC. The full variable domain, rest sourced from reference TRBV11-2 and TRBJ2-1, is EAGVAQSPRYKIIEKRQSVAFWCNPISGHATLYWYQQILGQGPKLLIQFQNNGVVDDSQLPKDRFSAERLKGVDSTLKIQPAKLEDSAVYLCASSGVDEQFFGPGTRLTVL.

This clonotype came up a few times. V and J are TRBV29-1 and TRBJ2-1; 16 bases agree with TRBD2. Germline CDR1 and CDR2: SQVTM and ANQGSEA. V lost 6 bases and J lost 0; bases outside the gene matches: 11. CDR3 size: 19 residues. The CDR3 is CSVGPGLAGGGVSYNEQFF. The CDR3 DNA follows: TGCAGCGTCGGACCGGGACTAGCGGGAGGGGGAGTCTCCTACAATGAGCAGTTCTTC.

In its sample, this clonotype was seen a few times. The chain uses TRBV5-1 and TRBJ1-6; D gene unclear. Looked up from germline, CDR1 is SGHRS and CDR2 is YFSETQ. The CDR3 sequence is 14 residues long. V lost 3 bases to trimming and J lost 8 bases, with 12 bases between them. The CDR3 here is CASSSEREDSPLHF. In DNA form, the CDR3 reads TGCGCCAGCAGCTCGGAGCGAGAGGATTCACCCCTCCACTTT.

This clonotype was found a few times. The J gene is TRBJ1-1, the V gene TRBV14; tentative D call: TRBD1 (5 bases). Germline assignment: CDR1 SGHDN and CDR2 FVKESK. Trimming took 0 bases from V and 4 from J, leaving 15 bases between them. The CDR3 has 16 residues. The CDR3 coding sequence is TGTGCCAGCAGCCAAGATCGGGGGGGGAACCTCACTGAAGCTTTCTTT. It encodes CASSQDRGGNLTEAFF.

This clonotype turned up a few times. The chain employs TRBV11-1 and TRBJ2-7; TRBD2 is a possible D gene (5 bases). CDR3 length: 16 amino acids. V lost 5 bases, J lost 2 bases, and 19 bases lay in between. Germline V gene lookup returns CDR1 SGHAT and CDR2 FQDESV (reference sequence). CDR3 sequence reads: CASSPIDGISTYEQYF. For the CDR3, the DNA is TGTGCCAGCAGCCCAATTGACGGGATAAGCACCTACGAGCAGTACTTC. The whole variable domain, remainder taken from reference TRBV11-1 and TRBJ2-7, is EAEVAQSPRYKITEKSQAVAFWCDPISGHATLYWYRQILGQGPELLVQFQDESVVDDSQLPKDRFSAERLKGVDSTLKIQPAELGDSAMYLCASSPIDGISTYEQYFGPGTRLTVT.

This clonotype was observed at least ten times. The J gene is TRBJ2-3, the V gene TRBV4-3; D possibly corresponds to TRBD2 (5 bases). The CDR3 extends over 15 amino acids. The germline gives CDR1 LGHNA, CDR2 YSLEER. V gave up 1 base and J gave up 6 bases, with 14 bases separating them. The CDR3 sequence is CASSQVSASADTQYF. The CDR3 DNA sequence: TGCGCCAGCAGCCAAGTTAGCGCAAGCGCGGATACGCAGTATTTT.

In DNA, the CDR3 is TGTGCCAGCAGCGGGGGACACACCTACGAGCAGTACTTC. This translates into CASSGGHTYEQYF. The chain joins TRBV11-2 to TRBJ2-7, with D perhaps TRBD1 (6 bases). V lost 5 bases and J 2 bases, leaving 10 bases between the germline ends. This CDR3 is built from 13 residues. In germline, CDR1 is SGHAT, CDR2 FQNNGV. The variable domain in full, with the rest retrieved from reference TRBV11-2 and TRBJ2-7, is EAGVAQSPRYKIIEKRQSVAFWCNPISGHATLYWYQQILGQGPKLLIQFQNNGVVDDSQLPKDRFSAERLKGVDSTLKIQPAKLEDSAVYLCASSGGHTYEQYFGPGTRLTVT.

This chain uses TRBV5-1 with TRBJ2-5; D gene uncertain. Germline V gene lookup returns CDR1 SGHRS and CDR2 YFSETQ. V shed 5 bases and J shed 5 bases, with 13 bases lying between them. The CDR3 consists of 13 residues. This CDR3 reads CASRAVLPETQYF. CDR3 nucleotide sequence: TGCGCCAGCAGGGCAGTCCTTCCGGAGACCCAGTACTTC.

This clonotype occurred a few times. The rearrangement links TRBV20-1 to TRBJ2-7; D uncertain. The V and J ends lost 5 bases and 3 bases respectively, with 8 bases between them. This CDR3 is built from 11 residues. The V gene's germline CDR1 is DFQATT and CDR2 SNEGSKA (reference sequence). The CDR3 spells CSADANYEQYF. CDR3 coding DNA: TGCAGTGCTGACGCGAACTACGAGCAGTACTTC.

This clonotype appeared a few times. V is TRBV29-1 and J is TRBJ1-2; tentatively, D is TRBD1 (5 bases). Germline CDR1 is SQVTM and CDR2 is ANQGSEA. The CDR3 is made up of 13 amino acids. Between the trimmed V and J ends, which lost 4 bases and 3 bases, there was a span of 12 bases. The CDR3 DNA follows: TGCAGCGTTGCCGGCAGGGAGGACTATGGCTACACCTTC. Amino acids: CSVAGREDYGYTF.

The chain combines TRBV15 with TRBJ2-2; TRBD2 aligns across 11 bases. The CDR3 is made up of 15 amino acids. Looked up from germline, CDR1 is LNHNV and CDR2 is YYDKDF (reference sequence). J was trimmed by 4 bases and V by 8 bases; bases with no gene match: 6. The CDR3 DNA reads as TGTGCCACCGGGCTAGCGGGAGGAGTCACCGGGGAGCTGTTTTTT. Translated, it gives CATGLAGGVTGELFF. The whole variable domain, filled in from reference TRBV15 and TRBJ2-2, reads DAMVIQNPRYQVTQFGKPVTLSCSQTLNHNVMYWYQQKSSQAPKLLFHYYDKDFNNEADTPDNFQSRRPNTSFCFLDIRSPGLGDTAMYLCATGLAGGVTGELFFGEGSRLTVL.

This rearrangement joins TRBV6-6 to TRBJ2-3, with no clear D. V was shortened by 6 bases and J by 2 bases, with 9 bases between the two germline ends. Germline CDR1 reads MNHNY; CDR2 reads SVGAGI (reference sequence). The CDR3 spans 13 residues. The CDR3 bases are TGTGCCAGCAGAACTTACATCACAGATACGCAGTATTTT. Protein sequence: CASRTYITDTQYF.

The chain is built from TRBV14 and TRBJ1-2, with D tentatively TRBD1 (5 bases). Per germline, CDR1 SGHDN and CDR2 FVKESK. V was pared by 0 bases and J by 3 bases, with 11 bases between. CDR3 length equals 15 residues. The CDR3 region is CASSQEGRGDYGYTF. CDR3 DNA sequence: TGTGCCAGCAGCCAAGAAGGACGAGGGGACTATGGCTACACCTTC.

Only a few counts were recorded for this clonotype. The chain joins TRBV30 to TRBJ2-2; D is unresolved. Trimming stripped 7 bases from V and 8 bases from J, with 14 bases between. CDR1 GTSNPN and CDR2 SVGIG come from the germline V gene (reference sequence). The CDR3 is 12 amino acids. The CDR3 is CALRIPRGELFF. In DNA form, the CDR3 reads TGTGCCTTGCGAATCCCTAGGGGGGAGCTGTTTTTT. The whole variable domain, remainder taken from reference TRBV30 and TRBJ2-2, is SQTIHQWPATLVQPVGSPLSLECTVEGTSNPNLYWYRQAAGRGLQLLFYSVGIGQISSEVPQNLSASRPQDRQFILSSKKLLLSDSGFYLCALRIPRGELFFGEGSRLTVL.